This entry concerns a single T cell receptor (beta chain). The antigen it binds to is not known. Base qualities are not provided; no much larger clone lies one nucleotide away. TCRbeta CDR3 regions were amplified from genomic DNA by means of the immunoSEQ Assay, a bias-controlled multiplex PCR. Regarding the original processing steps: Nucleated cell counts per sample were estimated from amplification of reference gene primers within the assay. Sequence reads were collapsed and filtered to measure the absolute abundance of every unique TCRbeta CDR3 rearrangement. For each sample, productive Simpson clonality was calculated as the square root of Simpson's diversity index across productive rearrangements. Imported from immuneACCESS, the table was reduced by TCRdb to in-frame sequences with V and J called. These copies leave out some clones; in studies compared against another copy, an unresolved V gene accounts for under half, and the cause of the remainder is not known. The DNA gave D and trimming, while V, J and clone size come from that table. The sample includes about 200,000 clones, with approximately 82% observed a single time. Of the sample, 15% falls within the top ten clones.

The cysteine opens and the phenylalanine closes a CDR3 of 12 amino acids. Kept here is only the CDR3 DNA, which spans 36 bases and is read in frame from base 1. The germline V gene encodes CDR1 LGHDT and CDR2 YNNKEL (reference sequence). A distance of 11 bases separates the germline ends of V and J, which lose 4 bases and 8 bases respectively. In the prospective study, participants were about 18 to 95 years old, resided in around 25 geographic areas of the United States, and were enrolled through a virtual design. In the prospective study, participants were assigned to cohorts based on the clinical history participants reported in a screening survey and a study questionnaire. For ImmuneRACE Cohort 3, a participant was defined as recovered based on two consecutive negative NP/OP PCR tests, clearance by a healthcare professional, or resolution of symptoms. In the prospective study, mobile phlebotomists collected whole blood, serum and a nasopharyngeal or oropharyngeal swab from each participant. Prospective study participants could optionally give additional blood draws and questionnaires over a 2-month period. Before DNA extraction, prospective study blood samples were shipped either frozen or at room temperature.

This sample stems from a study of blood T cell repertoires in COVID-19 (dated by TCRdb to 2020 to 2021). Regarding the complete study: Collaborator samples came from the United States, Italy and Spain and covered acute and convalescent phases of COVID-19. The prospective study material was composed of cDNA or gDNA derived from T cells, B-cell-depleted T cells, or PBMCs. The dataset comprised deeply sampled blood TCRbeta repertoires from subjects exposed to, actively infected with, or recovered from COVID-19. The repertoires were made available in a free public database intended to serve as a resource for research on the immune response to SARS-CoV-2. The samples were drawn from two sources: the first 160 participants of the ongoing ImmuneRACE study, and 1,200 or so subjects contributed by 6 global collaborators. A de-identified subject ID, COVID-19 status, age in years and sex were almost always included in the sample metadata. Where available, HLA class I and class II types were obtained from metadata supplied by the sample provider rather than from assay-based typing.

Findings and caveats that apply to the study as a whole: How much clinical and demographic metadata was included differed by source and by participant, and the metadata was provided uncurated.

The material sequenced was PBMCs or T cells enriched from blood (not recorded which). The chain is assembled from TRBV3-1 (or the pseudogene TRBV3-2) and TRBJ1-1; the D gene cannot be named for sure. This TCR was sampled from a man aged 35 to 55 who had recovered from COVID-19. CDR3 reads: CASSPPSGEAFF. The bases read TGTGCCAGCAGCCCCCCTTCGGGGGAAGCTTTCTTT.